The rows below give T cell receptor beta chains drawn from one sample of a study of cytomegalovirus exposure and HLA in healthy donors. Repertoires were generated with immunoSEQ multiplex PCR, while TCRdb's copy carries only in-frame clones and drops some. The top ten clones hold about 7% of a sample with 85,000 to 90,000 clones, 85% of them seen once. Sequencing input: PBMCs. The receptors come from a man in his forties in good health and CMV-seropositive. The CDR3 runs from the conserved cysteine through the conserved F or W. A D gene is named only where the DNA matches it firmly. The size entry is marked missing in some rows and otherwise reads once, few, many or a size class.

J gene: TRBJ2-5
D gene: TRBD1
CDR3 length: 13
V gene: TRBV6-6
clone size: -
CDR3 DNA: TGTGCCAGCAGTAGAGGACAGGGAGAGACCCAGTACTTC
CDR3 protein: CASSRGQGETQYF

J gene: TRBJ2-1
D gene: -
CDR3 length: 15
V gene: TRBV5-6
clone size: few
CDR3 DNA: TGTGCCAGCAGACCAGCAGGAGGGCCCTACAATGAGCAGTTCTTC
CDR3 protein: CASRPAGGPYNEQFF

J gene: TRBJ2-2
D gene: -
CDR3 length: 13
V gene: TRBV5-1
clone size: -
CDR3 DNA: TGCGCCAGCAGCTTGTGGGGCGCCGGGGAGCTGTTTTTT
CDR3 protein: CASSLWGAGELFF

J gene: TRBJ2-3
D gene: TRBD1
CDR3 length: 17
V gene: TRBV10-2
clone size: -
CDR3 DNA: TGCGCCAGCAGAGCCTCCGGGACAGGGGGCGCAGCAGATACGCAGTATTTT
CDR3 protein: CASRASGTGGAADTQYF

J gene: TRBJ2-7
D gene: TRBD1
CDR3 length: 16
V gene: TRBV28
clone size: -
CDR3 DNA: TGTGCCAGCAGTTTGTCCCCGGACAGGGCGGCCTACGAGCAGTACTTC
CDR3 protein: CASSLSPDRAAYEQYF

J gene: TRBJ1-1
D gene: TRBD1
CDR3 length: 14
V gene: TRBV15
clone size: once
CDR3 DNA: TGTGCCACCAGCAGGCGCGGGACAGGGGCTGAAGCTTTCTTT
CDR3 protein: CATSRRGTGAEAFF

J gene: TRBJ2-7
D gene: TRBD2
CDR3 length: 15
V gene: TRBV30
clone size: -
CDR3 DNA: TGTGCCTGGAATCAGCTAGCGGCGGTCCCTTACGAGCAGTACTTC
CDR3 protein: CAWNQLAAVPYEQYF

J gene: TRBJ1-4
D gene: -
CDR3 length: 14
V gene: TRBV14
clone size: -
CDR3 DNA: TGTGCCAGCAGCCAAGATCTTAGAGGGGGTCAACTGTTTTTT
CDR3 protein: CASSQDLRGGQLFF

J gene: TRBJ2-5
D gene: -
CDR3 length: 15
V gene: TRBV7-3
clone size: once
CDR3 DNA: TGTGCCAGCAGCTTAATCTTAACACCCTTTAGCGCCCAGTACTTC
CDR3 protein: CASSLILTPFSAQYF

J gene: TRBJ2-7
D gene: TRBD2
CDR3 length: 13
V gene: TRBV6-1
clone size: once
CDR3 DNA: TGTGCCAGCAATCGGGACTACTCCTACGAGCAGTACTTC
CDR3 protein: CASNRDYSYEQYF

J gene: TRBJ2-7
D gene: -
CDR3 length: 15
V gene: TRBV7-9
clone size: -
CDR3 DNA: TGTGCCAGCAGCCGACAGGCCCAGGGCTCCTACGAGCAGTACTTC
CDR3 protein: CASSRQAQGSYEQYF

J gene: TRBJ2-2
D gene: TRBD2
CDR3 length: 16
V gene: TRBV19
clone size: -
CDR3 DNA: TGTGCCAGTAGCCGCCTGGGACTAGCGCTCACCGGGGAGCTGTTTTTT
CDR3 protein: CASSRLGLALTGELFF

J gene: TRBJ2-7
D gene: TRBD1
CDR3 length: 15
V gene: TRBV18
clone size: -
CDR3 DNA: TGTGCCAGCTCACCTATCCGGGACAGGGGTTCCGAGCAGTACTTC
CDR3 protein: CASSPIRDRGSEQYF

J gene: TRBJ1-4
D gene: -
CDR3 length: 13
V gene: TRBV4-1
clone size: -
CDR3 DNA: TGCGCCAGCAGCCAAAGCCCGGCGGAGAAACTGTTTTTT
CDR3 protein: CASSQSPAEKLFF

J gene: TRBJ1-2
D gene: -
CDR3 length: 13
V gene: TRBV28
clone size: once
CDR3 DNA: TGTGCCGTCAGAGGTTTAGGTAGATATGGCTACACCTTC
CDR3 protein: CAVRGLGRYGYTF

J gene: TRBJ2-2
D gene: -
CDR3 length: 15
V gene: TRBV5-1
clone size: -
CDR3 DNA: TGCGCCAGCAGCCTCGGGACATTAAACACCGGGGAGCTGTTTTTT
CDR3 protein: CASSLGTLNTGELFF

J gene: TRBJ2-7
D gene: TRBD2
CDR3 length: 14
V gene: TRBV6-5
clone size: -
CDR3 DNA: TGTGCCAGCAGTCCCCTCGCGGGAGTTTACGAGCAGTACTTC
CDR3 protein: CASSPLAGVYEQYF

J gene: TRBJ2-2
D gene: -
CDR3 length: 14
V gene: TRBV19
clone size: -
CDR3 DNA: TGTGCCAGTAGAAACATTGGGGGCTCCGGGGAGCTGTTTTTT
CDR3 protein: CASRNIGGSGELFF

J gene: TRBJ2-7
D gene: -
CDR3 length: 14
V gene: TRBV11-1
clone size: -
CDR3 DNA: TGTGCCAGCAGCTTAGGAGGCAGCTCCTACGAGCAGTACTTC
CDR3 protein: CASSLGGSSYEQYF

J gene: TRBJ2-3
D gene: TRBD1
CDR3 length: 17
V gene: TRBV4-1
clone size: -
CDR3 DNA: TGCGCCAGCAGCCAAGGTCGATTGGGACAGAGCACAGATACGCAGTATTTT
CDR3 protein: CASSQGRLGQSTDTQYF

J gene: TRBJ1-2
D gene: TRBD1
CDR3 length: 11
V gene: TRBV6-5
clone size: -
CDR3 DNA: TGTGCCAGCACGGACAGGGATGGCTACACCTTC
CDR3 protein: CASTDRDGYTF

J gene: TRBJ2-7
D gene: TRBD1
CDR3 length: 15
V gene: TRBV29-1
clone size: -
CDR3 DNA: TGCAGCGCCAGAACCGGGACAGGATTGGGCTACGAGCAGTACTTC
CDR3 protein: CSARTGTGLGYEQYF

J gene: TRBJ2-7
D gene: -
CDR3 length: 17
V gene: TRBV28
clone size: -
CDR3 DNA: TGTGCCAGCAGTTTCGGTAAGGCGGACAGCCGAGTGGGCGAGCAGTACTTC
CDR3 protein: CASSFGKADSRVGEQYF

J gene: TRBJ2-1
D gene: TRBD2
CDR3 length: 15
V gene: TRBV10-3
clone size: -
CDR3 DNA: TGTGCCATCAGTCCTAGCGGGGGGGGGCACAATGAGCAGTTCTTC
CDR3 protein: CAISPSGGGHNEQFF

J gene: TRBJ1-2
D gene: -
CDR3 length: 16
V gene: TRBV10-3
clone size: -
CDR3 DNA: TGTGCCATCAGTGCGCCCTCAGGGTCCGAAACCCCCCCCTACTCATTC
CDR3 protein: CAISAPSGSETPPYSF

J gene: TRBJ2-5
D gene: TRBD2
CDR3 length: 15
V gene: TRBV13
clone size: -
CDR3 DNA: TGTGCCAGCAGCTCCGGGACTAGCTGGGGGGAGACCCAGTACTTC
CDR3 protein: CASSSGTSWGETQYF

J gene: TRBJ1-5
D gene: -
CDR3 length: 15
V gene: TRBV6-5
clone size: few
CDR3 DNA: TGTGCCAGCAGTTACGGGATCCAGGGCGATCAGCCCCAGCATTTT
CDR3 protein: CASSYGIQGDQPQHF

J gene: TRBJ2-2
D gene: -
CDR3 length: 13
V gene: TRBV18
clone size: -
CDR3 DNA: TGTGCCAGCTCGTCAACGAACACCGGGGAGCTGTTTTTT
CDR3 protein: CASSSTNTGELFF

J gene: TRBJ1-1
D gene: -
CDR3 length: 18
V gene: TRBV28
clone size: -
CDR3 DNA: TGTGCCAGCAGTTTATGGGGTAGGGGCCGCTCCCTGAACACTGAAGCTTTCTTT
CDR3 protein: CASSLWGRGRSLNTEAFF

J gene: TRBJ1-2
D gene: TRBD1
CDR3 length: 12
V gene: TRBV19
clone size: few
CDR3 DNA: TGTGCCATATGGGACAGGGGCTATGGCTACACCTTC
CDR3 protein: CAIWDRGYGYTF

J gene: TRBJ2-5
D gene: TRBD2
CDR3 length: 18
V gene: TRBV9
clone size: -
CDR3 DNA: TGTGCCAGCAGCGTAGAGGCCCCATTAGCGGGAGGGAGGGAGACCCAGTACTTC
CDR3 protein: CASSVEAPLAGGRETQYF

J gene: TRBJ1-5
D gene: -
CDR3 length: 15
V gene: TRBV6-5
clone size: -
CDR3 DNA: TGTGCCAGCAGTTATACCTCAGGGGTGGACCAGCCCCAGCATTTT
CDR3 protein: CASSYTSGVDQPQHF

J gene: TRBJ2-5
D gene: TRBD2
CDR3 length: 14
V gene: TRBV6-1
clone size: -
CDR3 DNA: TGTGCCAGCAGCCTTGGACTAGCGCAAGAGACCCAGTACTTC
CDR3 protein: CASSLGLAQETQYF

J gene: TRBJ2-7
D gene: TRBD1
CDR3 length: 18
V gene: TRBV27
clone size: -
CDR3 DNA: TGTGCCAGCAGTTTACGGGGACAGGTCCTAATCCCGGGCTACGAGCAGTACTTC
CDR3 protein: CASSLRGQVLIPGYEQYF

J gene: TRBJ1-2
D gene: TRBD1
CDR3 length: 15
V gene: TRBV5-6
clone size: -
CDR3 DNA: TGTGCCAGCAGCTTGTTGGGACAGGGGGCAGGGGGCTACACCTTC
CDR3 protein: CASSLLGQGAGGYTF

J gene: TRBJ2-1
D gene: -
CDR3 length: 12
V gene: TRBV28
clone size: -
CDR3 DNA: TGTGCCAGCAGTCCCGTCGGGAAAGAGCAGTTCTTC
CDR3 protein: CASSPVGKEQFF

J gene: TRBJ1-1
D gene: -
CDR3 length: 19
V gene: TRBV19
clone size: -
CDR3 DNA: TGTGCCCGAGATCAAGGGGGTCAGGGACCGAGAGTTTTGAACACTGAAGCTTTCTTT
CDR3 protein: CARDQGGQGPRVLNTEAFF

J gene: TRBJ2-7
D gene: -
CDR3 length: 11
V gene: TRBV29-1
clone size: -
CDR3 DNA: TGCAGCGTTGGGACTGTTAAGGAGCAGTACTTC
CDR3 protein: CSVGTVKEQYF

J gene: TRBJ2-7
D gene: -
CDR3 length: 13
V gene: TRBV7-2
clone size: -
CDR3 DNA: TGTGCCAGCAGCACCTATCTAGAGGTCGAGCAGTACTTC
CDR3 protein: CASSTYLEVEQYF

J gene: TRBJ1-2
D gene: TRBD1
CDR3 length: 17
V gene: TRBV13
clone size: -
CDR3 DNA: TGTGCCAGCAGCGTAACAGGGGTATCCTCCCGGGACTATGGCTACACCTTC
CDR3 protein: CASSVTGVSSRDYGYTF

J gene: TRBJ2-5
D gene: -
CDR3 length: 13
V gene: TRBV6-5
clone size: once
CDR3 DNA: TGTGCCACCCTAGGGCAGGGCCAAGAGACCCAGTACTTC
CDR3 protein: CATLGQGQETQYF

J gene: TRBJ2-7
D gene: TRBD2
CDR3 length: 14
V gene: TRBV6-5
clone size: -
CDR3 DNA: TGTGCCAGCAGTAAGCGGGAGGAACACCACGAGCAGTACTTC
CDR3 protein: CASSKREEHHEQYF

J gene: TRBJ2-1
D gene: TRBD2
CDR3 length: 15
V gene: TRBV2
clone size: -
CDR3 DNA: TGTGCCAGCAGCCTCCAGCGGGGTTCGGGGGATGAGCAGTTCTTC
CDR3 protein: CASSLQRGSGDEQFF

J gene: TRBJ1-1
D gene: TRBD1
CDR3 length: 14
V gene: TRBV18
clone size: -
CDR3 DNA: TGTGCCAGCTCATTGGACAGGGGGAACACTGAAGCTTTCTTT
CDR3 protein: CASSLDRGNTEAFF

J gene: TRBJ1-3
D gene: -
CDR3 length: 13
V gene: TRBV19
clone size: -
CDR3 DNA: TGTGCCAGTAGTATAGGGCCAGGCTCGACCATATATTTT
CDR3 protein: CASSIGPGSTIYF

J gene: TRBJ2-7
D gene: -
CDR3 length: 13
V gene: TRBV18
clone size: -
CDR3 DNA: TGTGCCAGCTCTGAGGCCGTAAACTACGAGCAGTACTTC
CDR3 protein: CASSEAVNYEQYF

J gene: TRBJ2-3
D gene: TRBD2
CDR3 length: 16
V gene: TRBV28
clone size: once
CDR3 DNA: TGTGCCAGCAGTTCCCCGGGGGGTAGCGACACAGATACGCAGTATTTT
CDR3 protein: CASSSPGGSDTDTQYF

J gene: TRBJ2-5
D gene: -
CDR3 length: 13
V gene: TRBV10-3
clone size: -
CDR3 DNA: TGTGCCATCAGTGAATGGGCGGGGGAGACCCAGTACTTC
CDR3 protein: CAISEWAGETQYF

J gene: TRBJ2-7
D gene: TRBD2
CDR3 length: 15
V gene: TRBV27
clone size: -
CDR3 DNA: TGTGCCAGCAGAGGTGCGGGAGGACCCTCCTACGAGCAGTACTTC
CDR3 protein: CASRGAGGPSYEQYF

J gene: TRBJ2-2
D gene: TRBD2
CDR3 length: 13
V gene: TRBV13
clone size: -
CDR3 DNA: TGTGCCAGCAGGAGGACTAGCGCCGGGGAGCTGTTTTTT
CDR3 protein: CASRRTSAGELFF